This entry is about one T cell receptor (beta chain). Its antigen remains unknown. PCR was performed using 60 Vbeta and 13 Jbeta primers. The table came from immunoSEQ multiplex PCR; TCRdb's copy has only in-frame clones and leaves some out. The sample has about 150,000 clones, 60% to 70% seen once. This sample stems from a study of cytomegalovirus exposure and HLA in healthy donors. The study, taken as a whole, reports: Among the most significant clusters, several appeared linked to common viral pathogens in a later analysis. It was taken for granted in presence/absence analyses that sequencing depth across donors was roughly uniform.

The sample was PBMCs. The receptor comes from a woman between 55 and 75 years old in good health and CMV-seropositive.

The CDR3 reads CASSLRGFRTEAFF. CDR3 nucleotide sequence: TGTGCCAGCAGTTTGCGGGGGTTCCGCACTGAAGCTTTCTTT. The rearrangement joins TRBV28 to TRBJ1-1, with D maybe TRBD1 (5 bases). CDR3 length: 14 residues. Trimming cost V 3 bases and J 4 bases, with 12 bases left between them. Germline CDR1 reads MDHEN; CDR2 reads SYDVKM.